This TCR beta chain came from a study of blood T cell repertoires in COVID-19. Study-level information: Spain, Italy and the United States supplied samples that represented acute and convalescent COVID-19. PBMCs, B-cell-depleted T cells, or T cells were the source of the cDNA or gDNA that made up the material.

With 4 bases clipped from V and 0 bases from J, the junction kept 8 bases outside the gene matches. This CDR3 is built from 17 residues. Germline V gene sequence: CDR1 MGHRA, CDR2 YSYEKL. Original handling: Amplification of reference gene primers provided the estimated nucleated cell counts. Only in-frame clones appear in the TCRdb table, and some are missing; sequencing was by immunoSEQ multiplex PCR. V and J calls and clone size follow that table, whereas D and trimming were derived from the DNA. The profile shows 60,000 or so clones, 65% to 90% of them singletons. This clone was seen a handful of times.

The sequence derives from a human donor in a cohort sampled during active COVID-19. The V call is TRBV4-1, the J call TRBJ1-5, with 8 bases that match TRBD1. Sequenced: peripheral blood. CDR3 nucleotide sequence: TGCGCCAGCAGCCTGGACAGGGTGTATGATAGCAATCAGCCCCAGCATTTT. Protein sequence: CASSLDRVYDSNQPQHF.